This T cell receptor (beta chain) was found in a study of CD8+CD57+ T cells in acquired aplastic anemia. Study at large: Each DNA sample taken from sorted CD4+ and CD8+ cells came to 3 to 3.5 ug on average.

It was patients with CD8+CD57+ cell expansion by flow cytometry who were chosen for sequencing. Trimming at V came to 5 bases and at J to 3 bases, leaving 5 bases not matched to a gene. The CDR3 consists of 14 residues. Germline lookup yields CDR1 MGHRA and CDR2 YSYEKL. Genomic DNA, the template, was used for profiling of the TCR beta VDJ and CDR3. MiXCR was run by TCRdb on the reads, yielding one entry per CDR3 protein. The data hold about 220,000 distinct CDR3 sequences, with around 45% observed a single time. Remarks on this clonotype: Antigen unknown. This likely comes from a read error, as the CDR3 has no conserved phenylalanine or tryptophan at its end.

Notes on the study in general: CD8+ Simpson's diversity showed no significant patient-control difference.

The TCR sequence derives from a human donor with aplastic anemia. The sample consisted of sorted CD4+, CD8+, or CD8+CD57+ T cells (not recorded which) from PBMCs. V and J are TRBV4-1 and TRBJ2-3; 7 bases are shared with TRBD2. The CDR3 sequence: CASSSEGGTDTQYV. As DNA, the CDR3 is TGCGCCAGCAGCTCGGAGGGAGGGACAGATACGCAGTATGTT.